Described below is a single TCR beta chain sequence and its context. The clone's antigen remains unknown. Base qualities are missing; no much larger clone stands one base away. This record belongs to a study of CD8 T cells in Susac syndrome (dated by TCRdb to between 2017 and 2020). General notes on the study: The study used repertoire sequencing to test whether antigen drove CD8+ T cell activation and differentiation in Susac syndrome.

RNA was extracted using the RNeasy kit, and roughly 0.5 to 1 ug of the RNA was reverse transcribed with random hexamers. The immunoSEQ multiplex PCR assay, which covers 54 Vbeta and 13 Jbeta segments, was used to amplify TCR beta CDR3 regions. PCR amplification bias was corrected by using a synthetic template baseline for primer optimization and computational correction. The paper's processing steps were these. Reads were annotated to V, D and J genes per IMGT and analyzed with immunoSEQ Analyzer, keeping only productive sequences. Clonality was computed as one minus Shannon entropy normalized by log2 of the number of productive unique sequences. For each patient and control, public and private clones were evaluated among the 100 most prevalent clones. A clone was defined as Susac-specific if it was absent from the healthy and MS cohorts, from around 960 published viral clones and from other ImmuneACCESS disease sequences. TCRdb cleaned the public reads at Q25 with fastp, built clones with MiXCR and kept in-frame beta chains. Merged by CDR3 protein, the rows form single entries marked with the most common genes and DNA. None of the V and J calls come from the authors' own analysis; TCRdb made them. This sample holds hundreds of thousands of distinct CDR3 sequences; 95% were observed only once. 0.075% to 0.095% of the sample comes from the top ten.

Peripheral blood CD8+ and CD4+ T cells from healthy donors, Susac syndrome patients and multiple sclerosis patients were profiled by high-throughput TCR beta sequencing. Multiple sclerosis controls were treatment-naive patients with stable or active relapsing-remitting disease fulfilling revised McDonald criteria. Bulk CD8+ and CD4+ T cells were purified magnetically by negative isolation, whereas CD8+ TEMRA cells were enriched by FACS. Blood was drawn into EDTA tubes, processed within 24 hours, and PBMCs were isolated by density gradient centrifugation. PBMCs destined for TCR sequencing were cryopreserved in liquid nitrogen and later thawed in a 37 °C water bath. The sorted or isolated CD4+, CD8+ and CD8+ TEMRA cells reached a purity of at least 90%. The CDR3 sequence holds 15 residues, the cysteine and phenylalanine included. Only the CDR3 DNA is retained, 45 bases long and in frame from the first base. Germline trimming: 6 bases from V, 7 bases from J; junction bases outside gene matches: 9.

Study-wide conclusions, independent of this receptor: The number of individuals in the TCR sequencing and HLA analysis was acknowledged as relatively small.

The V gene is TRBV12-3 or TRBV12-4 and the J gene is TRBJ2-5, and 12 bases in between align with TRBD1. The sample taken for sequencing was CD4+ T cells from PBMCs. The origin of this receptor is a human donor with multiple sclerosis. The CDR3 amino acid sequence is: CASRPGQGADGTQYF. The base sequence is TGTGCCAGCAGACCGGGACAGGGGGCTGATGGGACCCAGTACTTC.